This T cell receptor beta chain was sequenced for a study of T cells after yellow fever vaccination. This clonotype showed up just a few times. The antigen remains unidentified. Study-level results: The presence of abundant clonotypes contaminating from the bulk population was possible in FACS-sorted repertoires.

One entry per CDR3 protein, called by TCRdb with MiXCR from the 5' RACE reads. The sample consists of fewer than 450,000 distinct CDR3 sequences, around 10% of them appearing once. This sequence was found in a man younger than 30 who received the YFV17D yellow fever vaccine. The sequenced sample was PBMCs, obtained on the day of the first yellow fever vaccination.

The DNA of the CDR3 is TGTGCCAGCAGACGACCAGGGGGCATAAACACCGGGGAGCTGTTTTTT. Encoded protein: CASRRPGGINTGELFF. This chain joins TRBV7-8 and TRBJ2-2, with TRBD1 matching over 8 bases. The CDR3 is 16 amino acids. Losses at the gene ends were 6 bases for V and 2 bases for J; bases not matched to a gene: 8. Germline V gives CDR1 SGHVS, CDR2 FQNEAQ.